This passage covers 25 T cell receptor beta chains from one sample sequenced in a study of T cells after yellow fever vaccination. Via MiXCR, TCRdb re-called the 5' RACE reads, giving one row per CDR3 protein. The table shows a few hundred thousand distinct CDR3 sequences, with around 20% occurring only once. The sequencing used PBMCs, collected before the yellow fever booster vaccination. Receptor source: a man aged 18 to 35 who received the YFV17D yellow fever vaccine.

The CDR3 DNA follows: TGCAGTGCGAGGAAGGCGGGAGGCAAGCAGTACTTC. Protein: CSARKAGGKQYF. The chain employs TRBV20-1 and TRBJ2-7; 8 bases line up with TRBD2. CDR1 is DFQATT and CDR2 is SNEGSKA in the germline V gene (reference sequence). J gave up 8 bases and V 6 bases, and 9 bases lay outside the gene matches. The CDR3 sequence is 12 residues long.

The CDR3: CASSQVVAGPRGYTF. The CDR3 DNA follows: TGCGCCAGCAGCCAAGTGGTTGCAGGGCCTAGGGGCTACACCTTC. This chain connects TRBV4-1 to TRBJ1-2, with TRBD1 as a possible D gene (5 bases). The ends were cut back, 1 base at V and 8 bases at J, with 17 bases in the middle. The CDR3 consists of 15 residues. From germline, CDR1 is MGHRA and CDR2 YSYEKL.

The rearrangement uses TRBV6-5 and TRBJ1-1; D remains unclear. This CDR3 comprises 13 residues. Germline loops: CDR1 MNHEY, CDR2 SVGAGI. The V and J ends lost 4 bases and 4 bases respectively, with 10 bases between them. Here the CDR3 reads CASSSRAATEAFF. The DNA of the CDR3 is TGTGCCAGCAGTTCCCGGGCCGCCACTGAAGCTTTCTTT.

The chain employs TRBV27 and TRBJ2-7; 9 bases are a match to TRBD1. Germline CDR1 and CDR2: MNHEY and SMNVEV (reference sequence). The CDR3 is 14 amino acids. The trim removed 7 bases at V and 5 bases at J, leaving 9 bases unmatched. CDR3 amino acids: CASTTRTGVHEQYF. CDR3 DNA: TGTGCCAGCACTACACGGACAGGGGTCCACGAGCAGTACTTC.

The chain is built from TRBV5-1 and TRBJ2-7, with a tentative D call TRBD1 (5 bases). The CDR3 sequence is 15 residues long. V lost 0 bases and J lost 7, with 17 bases in between. Germline assignment: CDR1 SGHRS and CDR2 YFSETQ. CDR3 coding DNA: TGCGCCAGCAGCTTGGTTGGCAGCCAGGGTAGGGAGCAGTACTTC. Protein sequence: CASSLVGSQGREQYF.

This clonotype occurred a few times. This chain joins TRBV20-1 and TRBJ2-7; D is tentatively TRBD1 or TRBD2 (5 bases each). This CDR3 is built from 12 residues. V was cut by 1 base and J by 5 bases, with 9 bases left in between. The germline V gene has CDR1 DFQATT and CDR2 SNEGSKA (reference sequence). The CDR3, as DNA: TGCAGTGCTAGAGGGGGGAGAGACGAGCAGTACTTC. Amino acid sequence: CSARGGRDEQYF.

In its sample, this clonotype was seen a few times. The V gene is TRBV20-1, the J gene TRBJ2-1; D not certain. The V and J ends lost 5 bases and 6 bases respectively, with 17 bases between them. There are 14 residues in the CDR3. Germline CDR1 and CDR2: DFQATT and SNEGSKA (reference sequence). The CDR3 DNA is TGCAGTGCTGAATCCGCCTATTTTGGCAATGAGCAGTTCTTC. Its protein is CSAESAYFGNEQFF.

This clonotype appeared a few times. The rearrangement joins TRBV4-3 to TRBJ1-2, with TRBD1 matching 9 bases. CDR1 is LGHNA and CDR2 is YSLEER in the germline V gene. V shed 6 bases and J 4 bases; nucleotides not matched to a gene: 9. The length of the CDR3 is 15 residues. CDR3 region: CASSPDRGIAYGYTF. Written as DNA, the CDR3 is TGCGCCAGCAGTCCCGACAGGGGGATTGCCTATGGCTACACCTTC.

The gene calls are TRBV5-1 and TRBJ1-2, with TRBD1 identical over 8 bases. J gave up 8 bases and V 5 bases, and 11 bases lay outside the gene matches. The CDR3 length is 14 residues. Germline loops: CDR1 SGHRS, CDR2 YFSETQ. DNA of the CDR3: TGCGCCAGCAGGGAGGGGACAGGAGGTTGGGGCTACACCTTC. Amino acid sequence: CASREGTGGWGYTF.

V usage is TRBV20-1 and J usage is TRBJ2-7; 7 nucleotides agree with TRBD2. The CDR3 length is 14 residues. V shed 0 bases and J 4 bases; nucleotides not matched to a gene: 6. Germline lookup yields CDR1 DFQATT and CDR2 SNEGSKA (reference sequence). CDR3 amino acids: CSARDRGGVYEQYF. The CDR3 DNA follows: TGCAGTGCTAGAGATAGGGGAGGGGTATACGAGCAGTACTTC.

The chain uses TRBV5-1 and TRBJ2-3, with D tentatively TRBD2 (6 bases). Trimming removed 4 bases at V and 4 bases at J, with 13 bases between. The CDR3 covers 14 residues. Germline V gene data show CDR1 as SGHRS and CDR2 as YFSETQ. CDR3 region: CASSRLSGADTQYF. The DNA for the CDR3 is TGCGCCAGCAGCCGTCTTAGCGGCGCAGATACGCAGTATTTT.

In this sample, this clonotype turned up many times. The genes are TRBV5-1 and TRBJ2-1; TRBD1 aligns across 9 bases. CDR1 SGHRS and CDR2 YFSETQ come from the germline V gene. Germline trimming cut 3 bases from V and 6 bases from J; bases unmatched to any gene: 7. This CDR3 has 15 amino acids. CDR3 sequence (DNA): TGCGCCAGCAGCTATAGGACAGGGGCTATCAATGAGCAGTTCTTC. This encodes CASSYRTGAINEQFF. Full variable domain (remainder filled in from reference TRBV5-1 and TRBJ2-1): KAGVTQTPRYLIKTRGQQVTLSCSPISGHRSVSWYQQTPGQGLQFLFEYFSETQRNKGNFPGRFSGRQFSNSRSEMNVSTLELGDSALYLCASSYRTGAINEQFFGPGTRLTVL.

The rearrangement links TRBV12-3 or TRBV12-4 to TRBJ2-5; 8 bases fit TRBD2. The ends lost 0 bases at V and 7 bases at J; junction bases unmatched: 10. The CDR3 has 16 amino acids. The CDR3 loop reads CASSLAASGPVGTQYF. CDR3 coding DNA: TGTGCCAGCAGTTTAGCGGCTAGCGGGCCGGTAGGGACCCAGTACTTC.

This sequence joins TRBV7-3 and TRBJ1-2; D possibly corresponds to TRBD1 (5 bases). The length of the CDR3 is 13 residues. Trimming cost V 4 bases and J 8 bases, with 14 bases left between them. Germline assignment: CDR1 SGHTA and CDR2 FQGTGA. DNA of the CDR3: TGTGCCAGCAGCTGGGACGGGACTCGGGGCTACACCTTC. This sequence encodes CASSWDGTRGYTF. Full variable domain (missing parts from reference TRBV7-3 and TRBJ1-2): GAGVSQTPSNKVTEKGKYVELRCDPISGHTALYWYRQSLGQGPEFLIYFQGTGAADDSGLPNDRFFAVRPEGSVSTLKIQRTERGDSAVYLCASSWDGTRGYTFGSGTRLTVV.

V gene TRBV14 combines with J gene TRBJ2-7; no clear D. Trimming took off 3 bases at V and 0 bases at J, with 12 bases between the two ends. Germline V CDR1 and CDR2: SGHDN, FVKESK. The length of the CDR3 is 15 residues. In nucleotides, the CDR3 is TGTGCCAGCAGCCACCAACGGTGGTTCTCCTACGAGCAGTACGTC. Protein product: CASSHQRWFSYEQYV.

This clonotype was counted only a few times. The chain employs TRBV5-1 and TRBJ1-1; TRBD1 is a possible D gene (6 bases). The V end lost 3 bases, the J end lost 1 base, and 19 bases lay between the germline ends. The CDR3 is 17 amino acids. CDR1 and CDR2 from the germline V gene are SGHRS and YFSETQ. CDR3 coding DNA: TGCGCCAGCAGCTACCGACCTCGGGGGGCAACGAACACTGAAGCTTTCTTT. It encodes CASSYRPRGATNTEAFF.

This clonotype has more than one count but fewer than ten. The chain is built from TRBV5-1 and TRBJ1-2, with D hard to call. Between the trimmed V and J ends, which lost 7 bases and 8 bases, there was a span of 12 bases. CDR1 SGHRS and CDR2 YFSETQ come from the germline V gene. The CDR3 runs to 11 residues. CDR3 DNA: TGCGCCAGCGGAGAGGGTTGGGGCTACACCTTC. Residues: CASGEGWGYTF.

The chain uses TRBV10-3 and TRBJ1-6; D not resolved. The CDR3 runs to 14 residues. V was shortened by 2 bases and J by 4 bases, with 6 bases between the two germline ends. Germline V gene lookup returns CDR1 ENHRY and CDR2 SYGVKD. The CDR3 DNA sequence: TGTGCCATCAGTGAGCAAATATATAATTCACCCCTCCACTTT. It is translated as CAISEQIYNSPLHF.

This clonotype was recorded a few times. CDR3 sequence reads: CASSQSGGRPQHF. The DNA for the CDR3 is TGTGCCAGCAGCCAGAGTGGGGGGCGGCCCCAGCATTTT. This chain uses TRBV6-2 or TRBV6-3 with TRBJ1-5, with a tentative D call TRBD1 (6 bases). V was cut by 6 bases and J by 9 bases, with 15 bases left in between. Germline V gene data show CDR1 as MNHEY and CDR2 as SVGEGT. The CDR3 sequence is 13 residues long.

This clonotype was counted only a few times. The V call is TRBV11-2, the J call TRBJ2-3; 9 bases agree with TRBD2. The germline gives CDR1 SGHAT, CDR2 FQNNGV. V shed 4 bases and J 2 bases; nucleotides not matched to a gene: 10. The CDR3 is 17 amino acids. CDR3 amino acids: CASSSWGGGAATDTQYF. CDR3 nucleotide sequence: TGTGCCAGCAGCTCCTGGGGCGGGGGGGCAGCCACAGATACGCAGTATTTT.

This clonotype was observed a few times. The chain uses TRBV7-9 and TRBJ2-6; weak D call: TRBD2 (5 bases). Trimming pared 5 bases from V and 3 bases from J, leaving 17 bases between. The CDR3 spans 17 residues. Germline CDR1 reads SEHNR; CDR2 reads FQNEAQ (reference sequence). CDR3 protein: CASSLGRGSVGANVLTF. The CDR3 DNA sequence: TGTGCCAGCAGCCTAGGCCGGGGATCCGTTGGGGCCAACGTCCTGACTTTC.

The chain uses TRBV18 and TRBJ1-1; maybe TRBD1 (6 bases). Germline V gene lookup returns CDR1 KGHSH and CDR2 LQKENI. The V end lost 3 bases, the J end lost 8 bases, and 13 bases lay between the germline ends. This CDR3 has 13 amino acids. The CDR3 nucleotides read TGTGCCAGCTCACCGTCTCTACAGGGCGAAGCTTTCTTT. Its protein is CASSPSLQGEAFF.

This clonotype was seen at least ten times. For the CDR3, the DNA is TGTGCCAGCAGCCCGACTAGGTTCAATGAGCAGTTCTTC. Translated: CASSPTRFNEQFF. The J gene is TRBJ2-1, the V gene TRBV7-2, with a weak D call TRBD2 (6 bases). The V end was cut by 5 bases, the J end by 6 bases, with 11 bases between. The CDR3 loop spans 13 amino acids. Germline V CDR1 and CDR2: SGHTA, FQGNSA. Full variable domain (rest looked up from reference TRBV7-2 and TRBJ2-1): GAGVSQSPSNKVTEKGKDVELRCDPISGHTALYWYRQSLGQGLEFLIYFQGNSAPDKSGLPSDRFSAERTGGSVSTLTIQRTQQEDSAVYLCASSPTRFNEQFFGPGTRLTVL.

The gene calls are TRBV2 and TRBJ2-5; possible D gene TRBD2, 5 bases. The CDR3 runs to 14 residues. Trimming left V 6 bases short and J 0 bases short, with 11 bases between. Germline CDR1 reads SNHLY; CDR2 reads FYNNEI. As DNA, the CDR3 is TGTGCCAGCAGAGAGACGGGGTACCAAGAGACCCAGTACTTC. Translating it yields CASRETGYQETQYF.

This chain uses TRBV7-2 with TRBJ2-2; TRBD1 or TRBD2 may be the D gene (5 bases each). The CDR3 contains 15 residues. Trimming took 5 bases from V and 3 from J, leaving 13 bases between them. In germline, CDR1 is SGHTA, CDR2 FQGNSA. CDR3 nucleotides: TGTGCCAGCAGCCCCCGGGACCTCTACACCGGGGAGCTGTTTTTT. It is translated as CASSPRDLYTGELFF.